The 9 T cell receptor beta chains below come from one sample, sequenced in a study of blood T cell repertoires in COVID-19. The data were produced by immunoSEQ multiplex PCR, yet TCRdb's version contains in-frame clones alone and is incomplete. The data show approximately 230,000 clones, around 90% seen once. The material sequenced was PBMCs or T cells enriched from blood (not recorded which). These receptors originate from a woman aged 18-29 years who had recovered from COVID-19.

The chain joins TRBV11-2 to TRBJ2-5; weak D call: TRBD2 (6 bases). The CDR3 covers 13 residues. Trimming took 8 bases from V and 2 from J, leaving 12 bases between them. CDR1 and CDR2 (germline): SGHAT, FQNNGV. CDR3 sequence (DNA): TGTGCCAGCGGGGGGAGAGGGCAAGAGACCCAGTACTTC. This translates into CASGGRGQETQYF.

The rearrangement links TRBV24-1 to TRBJ2-7, with a tentative D call TRBD1 (6 bases). From germline, CDR1 is KGHDR and CDR2 SFDVKD. Trimming stripped 9 bases from V and 2 bases from J, with 16 bases between. The CDR3 consists of 14 residues. The CDR3 sequence is CATERRTEPYEQYF. CDR3 nucleotide sequence: TGTGCCACCGAACGTAGGACAGAACCCTACGAGCAGTACTTC.

The chain links TRBV7-3 to TRBJ2-1; D remains unclear. The CDR3 consists of 13 residues. Trimming removed 5 bases from V and 15 bases from J, with 20 bases in between. CDR1 is SGHTA, CDR2 FQGTGA, per germline. The CDR3 protein is CASSISTSSSPFF. CDR3 sequence (DNA): TGTGCCAGCAGCATTAGTACTTCCTCTTCGCCGTTCTTC.

In nucleotides, the CDR3 is TGTGCCAGCAGCAAGGGACTTGACTCTGGCTACACCTTC. This gives the protein CASSKGLDSGYTF. The rearrangement links TRBV11-3 to TRBJ1-2; tentatively, D is TRBD1 (5 bases). V dropped 5 bases and J dropped 7 bases, with 14 bases sitting between them. CDR3 length equals 13 residues. CDR1 and CDR2 from the germline V gene are SGHNT and YENEEA.

This chain uses TRBV6-2 or TRBV6-3 with TRBJ2-5, with D maybe TRBD1 (6 bases). This CDR3 is 15 amino acids long. In germline, CDR1 is MNHEY, CDR2 SVGEGT. Trimming removed 2 bases at V and 5 bases at J, with 15 bases between. In DNA form, the CDR3 reads TGTGCCAGCAGTTACGACGTGGCAGGGGTTGAGACCCAGTACTTC. Its protein product is CASSYDVAGVETQYF.

The chain recombines TRBV21-1 with TRBJ2-1; TRBD2 reflects the table's D call only, with no check against the DNA. TRBV21-1 is shown as a pseudogene. This CDR3 contains 18 residues. CDR3 loop: CASSKEEGNPTSYNEQFF. CDR3 sequence (DNA): TGTGCCAGCAGCAAAGAGGAGGGGAACCCAACCTCCTACAATGAGCAGTTCTTC.

The chain uses TRBV9 and TRBJ2-1; 9 positions agree with TRBD1. The CDR3 length is 13 residues. Germline V gene lookup returns CDR1 SGDLS and CDR2 YYNGEE. V shed 3 bases, J shed 10 bases, and the junction held 5 bases outside the gene matches. The CDR3 DNA reads as TGTGCCAGCAGCGCGGGACAGGGATGGGAGCAGTTCTTC. Its translation: CASSAGQGWEQFF. The full variable domain, with the rest looked up from reference TRBV9 and TRBJ2-1, is DSGVTQTPKHLITATGQRVTLRCSPRSGDLSVYWYQQSLDQGLQFLIQYYNGEERAKGNILERFSAQQFPDLHSELNLSSLELGDSALYFCASSAGQGWEQFFGPGTRLTVL.

This chain connects TRBV6-6 to TRBJ1-2; maybe TRBD1 (5 bases). The CDR3 covers 14 residues. Germline V gives CDR1 MNHNY, CDR2 SVGAGI (reference sequence). V shed 3 bases and J shed 6 bases, with 14 bases lying between them. CDR3 in DNA: TGTGCCAGCAGTTATACGGGAGGGGTCGATGGCTACACCTTC. Translating it yields CASSYTGGVDGYTF.

This clone was seen a few times. The chain is built from TRBV9 and TRBJ1-2; tentatively, D is TRBD1 (6 bases). V was clipped by 0 bases and J by 6 bases, with 15 bases between them. Germline V CDR1 and CDR2: SGDLS, YYNGEE. The CDR3 is 15 amino acids. The CDR3 sequence: CASSVGGGLIHGYTF. CDR3 sequence (DNA): TGTGCCAGCAGCGTAGGCGGGGGCCTAATCCATGGCTACACCTTC.